This is a list of T cell receptor beta chains from one sample in a study of CD8 T cells in ankylosing spondylitis. TCRdb re-called the 5' RACE reads through MiXCR, storing one row per CDR3 protein. The sample includes about 250,000 distinct CDR3 sequences, roughly 32% of them seen just once. Sequencing was carried out using blood, either unsorted or a sorted T cell fraction (not recorded which). These receptors all stem from a male donor with ankylosing spondylitis or in good health (not recorded which). Each CDR3 is given with its conserved first and last residue.

V gene | CDR3 protein
TRBV27 | CASSPRGGSNTGELFF
TRBV5-1 | CASSTDRGGRTEAFF
TRBV12-3/TRBV12-4 | CASSLAGGRADTQYF
TRBV29-1 | CSVESSTRRLYGYTF
TRBV5-1 | CASSAGLAPNNEQFF
TRBV29-1 | CSVNYGYTF
TRBV7-8 | CASSRTPGPVNTEAFF
TRBV29-1 | CSVGVSPYEQYF
TRBV9 | CASRATAGETQYF
TRBV7-2 | CASSLGYRFEQYF
TRBV29-1 | CSVTRRANEKLFF
TRBV6-2/TRBV6-3 | CASSHLLDSNTEAFF
TRBV12-3/TRBV12-4 | CASSFNRGHEKLFF
TRBV7-2 | CASSLEPYNEQFF
TRBV29-1 | CSVAGLAGGQNEQFF
TRBV12-3/TRBV12-4 | CASSLMAWADTQYF
TRBV12-3/TRBV12-4 | CASSLGLMTENYGYTF
TRBV29-1 | CSVEDFLTSGTGGIEAFF
TRBV15 | CATSPGLDFYEQYF
TRBV5-1 | CASSLQGGSYNEQFF
TRBV29-1 | CSHGQGQGYEQYF
TRBV10-3 | CAISEGTDTQYF
TRBV12-3/TRBV12-4 | CASSSNRGTFF
TRBV12-3/TRBV12-4 | CASSGQGYEQYF
TRBV15 | CATSSQRGNNEQFF
TRBV12-3/TRBV12-4 | CASSLATNEKLFF
TRBV6-1 | CASSPTGGTDTQYF
TRBV9 | CASSTRTGEKNTEAFF
TRBV6-5 | CASSYVNRGISPLHF
TRBV2 | CASSFYSYNEQFF
TRBV20-1 | CSAREGQGSEQYF
TRBV12-3/TRBV12-4 | CASSFGGINSPLHF
TRBV24-1 | CATSDSMWGQGTDTQYF
TRBV12-3/TRBV12-4 | CASSTNRRNYGYTF
TRBV29-1 | CSVEAPGQGTYEQYF
TRBV14 | CASSQERGSYEQYF
TRBV7-2 | CASSLALGTQYF
TRBV15 | CATSRFRQGPRPSGNTIYF
TRBV12-3/TRBV12-4 | CASSLMSPWLQETQYF
TRBV20-1 | CSARDMTSGGSGEQYF
TRBV12-3/TRBV12-4 | CASSPPNRVHEQYF
TRBV12-3/TRBV12-4 | CASSPDRAVGELFF
TRBV5-6 | CASSLPGLAGKQQFF
TRBV12-3/TRBV12-4 | CASSASRDRGVETQYF
TRBV27 | CASGTGSTYEQYF